These T cell receptor beta chains were read from a single sample in a study of CD4 T cells in relation to SARS-CoV-2 and coronaviruses. These receptors have no known antigen. The repertoire was sequenced with immunoSEQ multiplex PCR; TCRdb's copy has only in-frame clones and lacks some. Altogether roughly 26,000 clones are present, roughly 71% being singletons, with the ten largest covering 10% to 15%. The material sequenced was CD4+ T cells from PBMCs, cultured in vitro. These receptors were obtained from a human donor in good health. Both conserved end residues are part of each CDR3. D genes are given only for firm matches. A row's size may be missing; if present it is once, few, many or a size class.

-,TRBV7-9,-,TRBJ2-6,TGTGCCAGCAGCTTCGTTGGAGGGGCCAACGTCCTGACTTTC,CASSFVGGANVLTF
-,TRBV6-5,TRBD1,TRBJ1-2,TGTGCCAGTGGATCGGGACAGGGGATTCATGGCTACACCTTC,CASGSGQGIHGYTF
-,TRBV19,-,TRBJ2-3,TGTGCCAGTAGGCCGGGACTCACCACAGATACGCAGTATTTT,CASRPGLTTDTQYF
-,TRBV2,-,TRBJ2-5,TGTGCCACTGGGATTATCCAAGAGACCCAGTACTTC,CATGIIQETQYF
-,TRBV7-2,TRBD2,TRBJ2-3,TGTGCCAGCAGCTTGCGGGAGGGATACACAGATACGCAGTATTTT,CASSLREGYTDTQYF
-,TRBV4-3,TRBD1,TRBJ1-5,TGCGCCAGCAGCCAAGATTCAGGGGGTGGCCAGCCCCAGCATTTT,CASSQDSGGGQPQHF
-,TRBV7-2,-,TRBJ2-2,TGTGCCAGCGATCGGAGCGCCACCGGGGAGCTGTTTTTT,CASDRSATGELFF
-,TRBV29-1,TRBD1,TRBJ2-5,TGCAGCGTTGAGCAGACAGGGCCAGAGACCCAGTACTTC,CSVEQTGPETQYF
-,TRBV6-5,-,TRBJ2-7,TGTGCCAGCAGTTACTCGCAAGGTAGAGGGAACGGGCAGTACTTC,CASSYSQGRGNGQYF
-,TRBV7-2,-,TRBJ2-3,TGTGCCAGCAGCGAGACAGTACCGCAGTATTTT,CASSETVPQYF
-,TRBV5-8,TRBD2,TRBJ2-2,TGTGCCAGCAGCTTGGAAGGCGCGGGAGGTCCGAGTCGGAACACCGGGGAGCTGTTTTTT,CASSLEGAGGPSRNTGELFF
-,TRBV7-8,-,TRBJ2-4,TGTGCCAGCAGCTTAGTGACCAGGAGGGCCGGGAGAAACATTCAGTACTTC,CASSLVTRRAGRNIQYF
few,TRBV9,-,TRBJ2-7,TGTGCCAGCAGCGTAGGCCCACCCCCCCTCTACGAGCAGTACTTC,CASSVGPPPLYEQYF
-,TRBV3-1/TRBV3-2,-,TRBJ2-1,TGTGCCAGCAGGGGGACCGGCCTTGGCAATGAGCAGTTCTTC,CASRGTGLGNEQFF
once,TRBV10-3,-,TRBJ1-2,TGTGCCATCAGGGCGGGGCCAACCGGAGTGGGAGGCTACACCTTC,CAIRAGPTGVGGYTF
once,TRBV2,-,TRBJ2-5,TGTGCCAGCACAGGGCGGGACTTAGGAGAGACCCAGTACTTC,CASTGRDLGETQYF
once,TRBV29-1,TRBD2,TRBJ2-1,TGCAGCGTAGCCTCCGGGACTAGTTTTGGGGTCGGTGAGCAGTTCTTC,CSVASGTSFGVGEQFF
-,TRBV4-2,TRBD2,TRBJ2-7,TGTGCCAGCAGCCAGCACACCGGGACTAGCGTTCTCGAGCAGTACTTC,CASSQHTGTSVLEQYF
-,TRBV5-4,TRBD2,TRBJ2-2,TGTGCCAGCAGCTTGGGTGGGAGGGGTAACACCGGGGAGCTGTTTTTT,CASSLGGRGNTGELFF
-,TRBV7-8,-,TRBJ2-3,TGTGCCAGCAGCCCACGGGGATTAGATACGCAGTATTTT,CASSPRGLDTQYF
-,TRBV6-5,-,TRBJ1-2,TGTGCCAGCCAGTTAGAAAGTGGGGGTATCGGTGGCTACACCTTC,CASQLESGGIGGYTF
-,TRBV19,-,TRBJ2-3,TGTGCCAGTAGTATGGGGAGGGGGGGCCCAGATACGCAGTATTTT,CASSMGRGGPDTQYF
-,TRBV5-1,-,TRBJ1-1,TGCGCCAGCAGTCGTGACGCGCCTGGGATGAACACTGAAGCTTTCTTT,CASSRDAPGMNTEAFF
-,TRBV19,TRBD2,TRBJ2-5,TGTGCCAGTAGTATTGGGTTAGCGGGAGGTGAGACCCAGTACTTC,CASSIGLAGGETQYF
-,TRBV7-3,-,TRBJ2-1,TGTGCCAGCAGCCCGGGCCCCACCTACAATGAGCAGTTCTTC,CASSPGPTYNEQFF
few,TRBV2,-,TRBJ2-3,TGTGCCAGCAGGGGAGACAACACAGATACGCAGTATTTT,CASRGDNTDTQYF
few,TRBV19,-,TRBJ2-1,TGTGCCAGTAGTGAGTTATCGGGGTACAATGAGCAGTTCTTC,CASSELSGYNEQFF
once,TRBV7-8,-,TRBJ1-2,TGTGCCAGCAGCTTAGAACGTGGGATGGGCGACTATGGCTACACCTTC,CASSLERGMGDYGYTF
-,TRBV29-1,-,TRBJ1-1,TGCAGCGTTGAGCTCAGGGGTAGTCGGACTGAAGCTTTCTTT,CSVELRGSRTEAFF
-,TRBV19,-,TRBJ2-2,TGTGCCAGTAGGAGGGGCGGGGAGCTGTTTTTT,CASRRGGELFF
-,TRBV5-5,-,TRBJ1-6,TGTGCCAGCAGCTTGACAGCAGACTATAATTCACCCCTCCACTTT,CASSLTADYNSPLHF
-,TRBV5-4,TRBD1,TRBJ1-3,TGTGCCAGCAGCGGACCAGGGGGTAGCATGGGAAACACCATATATTTT,CASSGPGGSMGNTIYF
-,TRBV5-5,-,TRBJ2-6,TGTGCCAGCAGCCGGGCGATGAATGGGGCCAACGTCCTGACTTTC,CASSRAMNGANVLTF
few,TRBV4-3,-,TRBJ2-7,TGCGCCAGCAGTCTGGTAGGGGGCTACGAGCAGTACTTC,CASSLVGGYEQYF
-,TRBV10-3,-,TRBJ2-1,TGTGCCATCAGTGATCTGAGTGAGCAGTTCTTC,CAISDLSEQFF
-,TRBV7-9,TRBD1,TRBJ2-7,TGTGCCAGCAGCCCGGGACAGGGGAGGGTTTACGAGCAGTACTTC,CASSPGQGRVYEQYF
few,TRBV2,-,TRBJ1-2,TGTGCCAGCAGTGACAATTGGGGGAGTGACTATGGCTACACCTTC,CASSDNWGSDYGYTF
-,TRBV28,-,TRBJ2-7,TGTGCCAGCAGTTTTGGGACCTCCCCTACGTACGAGCAGTACTTC,CASSFGTSPTYEQYF